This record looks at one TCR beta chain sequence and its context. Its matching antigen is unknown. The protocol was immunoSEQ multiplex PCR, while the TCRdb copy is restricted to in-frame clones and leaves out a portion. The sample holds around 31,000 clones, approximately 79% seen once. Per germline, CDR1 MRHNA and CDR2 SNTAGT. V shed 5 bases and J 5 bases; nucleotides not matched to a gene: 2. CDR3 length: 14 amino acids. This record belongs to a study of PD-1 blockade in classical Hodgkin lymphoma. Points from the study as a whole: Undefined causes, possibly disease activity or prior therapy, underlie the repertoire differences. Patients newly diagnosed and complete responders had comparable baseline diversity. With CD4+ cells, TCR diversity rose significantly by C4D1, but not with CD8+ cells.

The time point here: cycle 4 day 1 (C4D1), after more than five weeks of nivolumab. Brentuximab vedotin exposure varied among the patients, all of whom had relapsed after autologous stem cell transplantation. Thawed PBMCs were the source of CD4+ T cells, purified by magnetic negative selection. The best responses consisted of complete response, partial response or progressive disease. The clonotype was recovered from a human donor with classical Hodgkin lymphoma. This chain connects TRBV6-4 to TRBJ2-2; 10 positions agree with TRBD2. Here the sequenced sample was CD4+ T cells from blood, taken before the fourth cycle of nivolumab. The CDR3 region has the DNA TGTGCCAGCAGTTTACTAGCGGGGACCGGGGAGCTGTTTTTT. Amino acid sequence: CASSLLAGTGELFF.